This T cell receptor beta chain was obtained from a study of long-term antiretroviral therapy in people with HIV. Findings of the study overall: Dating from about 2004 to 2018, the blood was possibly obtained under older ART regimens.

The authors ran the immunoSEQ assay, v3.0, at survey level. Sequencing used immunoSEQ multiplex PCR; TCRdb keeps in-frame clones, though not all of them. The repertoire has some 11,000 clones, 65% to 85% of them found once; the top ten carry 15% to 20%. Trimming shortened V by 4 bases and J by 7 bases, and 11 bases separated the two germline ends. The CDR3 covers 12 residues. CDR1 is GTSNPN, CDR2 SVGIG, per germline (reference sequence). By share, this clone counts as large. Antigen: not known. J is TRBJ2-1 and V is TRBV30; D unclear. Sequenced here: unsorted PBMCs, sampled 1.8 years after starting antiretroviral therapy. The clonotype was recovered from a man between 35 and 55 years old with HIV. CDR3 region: CAWKVVENEQFF. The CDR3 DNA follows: TGTGCCTGGAAAGTGGTCGAAAATGAGCAGTTCTTC.